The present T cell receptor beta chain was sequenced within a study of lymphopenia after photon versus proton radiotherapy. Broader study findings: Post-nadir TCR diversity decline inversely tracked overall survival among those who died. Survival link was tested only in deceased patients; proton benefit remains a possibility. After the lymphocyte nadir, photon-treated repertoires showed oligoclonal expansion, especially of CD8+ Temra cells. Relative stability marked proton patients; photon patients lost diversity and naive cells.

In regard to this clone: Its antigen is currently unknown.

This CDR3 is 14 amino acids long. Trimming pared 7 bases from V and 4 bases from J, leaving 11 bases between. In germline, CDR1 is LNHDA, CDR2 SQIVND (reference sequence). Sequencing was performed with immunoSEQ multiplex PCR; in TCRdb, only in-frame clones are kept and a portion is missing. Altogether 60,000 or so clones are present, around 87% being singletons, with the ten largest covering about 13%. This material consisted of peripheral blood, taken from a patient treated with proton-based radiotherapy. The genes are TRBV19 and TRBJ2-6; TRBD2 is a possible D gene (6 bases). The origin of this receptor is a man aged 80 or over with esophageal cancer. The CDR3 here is CASTGGYGANVLTF. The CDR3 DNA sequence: TGTGCCAGTACTGGAGGGTACGGGGCCAACGTCCTGACTTTC.